Listed below are T cell receptor beta chains from one sample, sequenced in a study of cytomegalovirus exposure and HLA in healthy donors. Assay used: immunoSEQ multiplex PCR; TCRdb lists only in-frame clones, some missing. The sample yields some 130,000 clones, about three quarters seen once. Sequencing was done on a sample of PBMCs. These receptors originate from a human donor in good health. CDR3s include the opening cysteine and the closing phenylalanine or tryptophan. Fields, in order: D gene, V gene, J gene, clone size, CDR3 protein, CDR3 DNA. A D gene is named only where the DNA matches it firmly. Size tells how often a clone was seen (once, few, many) or the class of an expanded clone, and some rows leave it out.

D gene: -
V gene: TRBV10-3
J gene: TRBJ2-7
clone size: -
CDR3 protein: CATNTPAGAGYEQYF
CDR3 DNA: TGTGCCACCAATACCCCTGCAGGGGCAGGCTACGAGCAGTACTTC

D gene: TRBD2
V gene: TRBV9
J gene: TRBJ2-1
clone size: -
CDR3 protein: CASSATGTSGYEQFF
CDR3 DNA: TGTGCCAGCAGCGCAACCGGGACTAGCGGGTATGAGCAGTTCTTC

D gene: TRBD1
V gene: TRBV10-3
J gene: TRBJ2-7
clone size: -
CDR3 protein: CATLTGTTSEQYF
CDR3 DNA: TGTGCCACCTTGACAGGGACCACCTCCGAGCAGTACTTC

D gene: -
V gene: TRBV5-6
J gene: TRBJ2-1
clone size: -
CDR3 protein: CASSLNNEQFF
CDR3 DNA: TGTGCCAGCAGCCTAAACAATGAGCAGTTCTTC

D gene: -
V gene: TRBV18
J gene: TRBJ2-2
clone size: -
CDR3 protein: CASSGTGEDTGELFF
CDR3 DNA: TGTGCCAGCTCAGGAACAGGGGAGGACACCGGGGAGCTGTTTTTT

D gene: TRBD2
V gene: TRBV4-1
J gene: TRBJ2-3
clone size: once
CDR3 protein: CASSQVGTSGGAGTQYF
CDR3 DNA: TGCGCCAGCAGCCAGGTCGGGACTAGCGGGGGGGCAGGGACGCAGTATTTT

D gene: TRBD2
V gene: TRBV6-5
J gene: TRBJ2-7
clone size: -
CDR3 protein: CASSPWRGASYEQYF
CDR3 DNA: TGTGCCAGCAGCCCCTGGCGGGGGGCCTCCTACGAGCAGTACTTC

D gene: TRBD1
V gene: TRBV6-6
J gene: TRBJ1-5
clone size: once
CDR3 protein: CASATGVESNQPQHF
CDR3 DNA: TGTGCCAGTGCGACAGGGGTTGAAAGCAATCAGCCCCAGCATTTT

D gene: -
V gene: TRBV7-9
J gene: TRBJ1-1
clone size: -
CDR3 protein: CASSLAPGGGTQF
CDR3 DNA: TGTGCCAGCAGCTTAGCTCCGGGGGGCGGAACGCAATTT

D gene: TRBD1
V gene: TRBV4-1
J gene: TRBJ2-3
clone size: -
CDR3 protein: CASSQPTGSRTDTQYF
CDR3 DNA: TGCGCCAGCAGCCAACCGACAGGGTCGAGGACAGATACGCAGTATTTT

D gene: -
V gene: TRBV9
J gene: TRBJ1-1
clone size: -
CDR3 protein: CASSGGRGDAEAFF
CDR3 DNA: TGTGCCAGCAGCGGTGGTCGGGGGGACGCTGAAGCTTTCTTT

D gene: TRBD2
V gene: TRBV6-6
J gene: TRBJ2-2
clone size: -
CDR3 protein: CASSYLGLAGTGELFF
CDR3 DNA: TGTGCCAGCAGTTACTTGGGACTAGCGGGGACCGGGGAGCTGTTTTTT

D gene: -
V gene: TRBV6-1
J gene: TRBJ2-3
clone size: -
CDR3 protein: CASSSTRDKPDTQYF
CDR3 DNA: TGTGCCAGCAGTTCGACTAGAGATAAGCCAGATACGCAGTATTTT

D gene: -
V gene: TRBV19
J gene: TRBJ2-7
clone size: -
CDR3 protein: CASSIDSYSYEQYF
CDR3 DNA: TGTGCCAGTAGTATAGATTCGTACTCCTACGAGCAGTACTTC

D gene: -
V gene: TRBV27
J gene: TRBJ1-2
clone size: -
CDR3 protein: CASSLDSSGLFSGYTF
CDR3 DNA: TGTGCCAGCAGTCTCGACAGTTCAGGGTTGTTTTCTGGCTACACCTTC

D gene: -
V gene: TRBV4-1
J gene: TRBJ1-1
clone size: -
CDR3 protein: CASSPGGGGTEAFF
CDR3 DNA: TGCGCCAGCAGCCCGGGGGGGGGAGGTACTGAAGCTTTCTTT

D gene: -
V gene: TRBV27
J gene: TRBJ1-6
clone size: -
CDR3 protein: CASRAFSYNSPLHF
CDR3 DNA: TGTGCCAGCAGGGCTTTCTCCTATAATTCACCCCTCCACTTT

D gene: TRBD1
V gene: TRBV7-9
J gene: TRBJ1-2
clone size: -
CDR3 protein: CSGSLAGQGATNYGYTF
CDR3 DNA: TGTTCCGGCAGCTTAGCGGGACAGGGGGCTACTAACTATGGCTACACCTTC

D gene: -
V gene: TRBV5-4
J gene: TRBJ2-7
clone size: -
CDR3 protein: CASSWGETAYEQYF
CDR3 DNA: TGTGCCAGCAGCTGGGGCGAGACAGCCTACGAGCAGTACTTC

D gene: -
V gene: TRBV13
J gene: TRBJ1-3
clone size: -
CDR3 protein: CASSFGVSGSGNTIYF
CDR3 DNA: TGTGCCAGCAGCTTCGGGGTATCCGGCTCTGGAAACACCATATATTTT

D gene: -
V gene: TRBV6-1
J gene: TRBJ1-1
clone size: -
CDR3 protein: CASSPPGYEAFF
CDR3 DNA: TGTGCCAGCAGTCCCCCAGGATATGAAGCTTTCTTT

D gene: -
V gene: TRBV2
J gene: TRBJ1-2
clone size: -
CDR3 protein: CASTVDRANYGYTF
CDR3 DNA: TGTGCCAGCACCGTGGACAGAGCTAACTATGGCTACACCTTC

D gene: -
V gene: TRBV14
J gene: TRBJ1-5
clone size: -
CDR3 protein: CASSQGGGNQPQHF
CDR3 DNA: TGTGCCAGCAGCCAAGGGGGGGGCAATCAGCCCCAGCATTTT

D gene: -
V gene: TRBV5-1
J gene: TRBJ2-2
clone size: -
CDR3 protein: CASSPRGMEELFF
CDR3 DNA: TGCGCCAGCAGCCCGCGGGGTATGGAGGAGCTGTTTTTT

D gene: -
V gene: TRBV7-2
J gene: TRBJ2-3
clone size: -
CDR3 protein: CASSLTRDTQYF
CDR3 DNA: TGTGCCAGCAGCTTAACGAGAGATACGCAGTATTTT

D gene: TRBD1
V gene: TRBV14
J gene: TRBJ1-2
clone size: -
CDR3 protein: CATKPRGQGATGYTF
CDR3 DNA: TGTGCCACGAAACCGAGGGGGCAGGGGGCAACTGGCTACACCTTC

D gene: -
V gene: TRBV28
J gene: TRBJ1-6
clone size: -
CDR3 protein: CASSPPQGMGVSPLHF
CDR3 DNA: TGTGCCAGCAGCCCCCCCCAGGGGATGGGTGTTTCACCCCTCCACTTT

D gene: -
V gene: TRBV19
J gene: TRBJ2-1
clone size: -
CDR3 protein: CASSTRTANEQFF
CDR3 DNA: TGTGCCAGTAGTACCCGGACAGCGAATGAGCAGTTCTTC

D gene: -
V gene: TRBV7-9
J gene: TRBJ1-2
clone size: -
CDR3 protein: CASSLQGKEASGYTF
CDR3 DNA: TGTGCCAGCAGCTTACAGGGAAAAGAAGCTAGTGGCTACACCTTC

D gene: TRBD1
V gene: TRBV5-5
J gene: TRBJ2-7
clone size: -
CDR3 protein: CASSLVPGGSYEQYF
CDR3 DNA: TGTGCCAGCAGCTTGGTCCCAGGGGGCTCCTACGAGCAGTACTTC

D gene: -
V gene: TRBV6-6
J gene: TRBJ2-7
clone size: -
CDR3 protein: CASSSLDSEREQYF
CDR3 DNA: TGTGCCAGCAGCTCCCTCGACAGTGAACGCGAGCAGTACTTC

D gene: TRBD1
V gene: TRBV28
J gene: TRBJ2-1
clone size: -
CDR3 protein: CASSSPGGWERSEQFF
CDR3 DNA: TGTGCCAGCAGCTCACCAGGGGGATGGGAGAGGAGTGAGCAGTTCTTC

D gene: -
V gene: TRBV4-1
J gene: TRBJ2-1
clone size: few
CDR3 protein: CASRPILRGHEQFF
CDR3 DNA: TGCGCCAGCAGGCCAATACTCCGAGGCCATGAGCAGTTCTTC

D gene: -
V gene: TRBV7-9
J gene: TRBJ2-5
clone size: once
CDR3 protein: CASSLVGGPQETQYF
CDR3 DNA: TGTGCCAGCAGCTTAGTCGGGGGGCCACAAGAGACCCAGTACTTC

D gene: -
V gene: TRBV9
J gene: TRBJ2-2
clone size: -
CDR3 protein: CASSVAGSGTGELFF
CDR3 DNA: TGTGCCAGCAGCGTAGCCGGTAGTGGCACCGGGGAGCTGTTTTTT

D gene: -
V gene: TRBV28
J gene: TRBJ2-5
clone size: -
CDR3 protein: CASSIIAEAQETQYF
CDR3 DNA: TGTGCCAGCAGTATCATCGCGGAGGCCCAAGAGACCCAGTACTTC

D gene: TRBD1
V gene: TRBV5-4
J gene: TRBJ2-5
clone size: -
CDR3 protein: CASSSQGVWETQYF
CDR3 DNA: TGTGCCAGCAGCTCCCAGGGGGTCTGGGAGACCCAGTACTTC

D gene: -
V gene: TRBV15
J gene: TRBJ1-5
clone size: -
CDR3 protein: CATSRDRVSGFQPQHF
CDR3 DNA: TGTGCCACCAGCAGAGATCGCGTCTCAGGGTTTCAGCCCCAGCATTTT

D gene: -
V gene: TRBV27
J gene: TRBJ2-1
clone size: -
CDR3 protein: CASSSNQGPPYNEQFF
CDR3 DNA: TGTGCCAGCAGTTCAAATCAGGGGCCACCTTACAATGAGCAGTTCTTC

D gene: -
V gene: TRBV14
J gene: TRBJ1-3
clone size: -
CDR3 protein: CASSQGAGNTIYF
CDR3 DNA: TGTGCCAGCAGCCAAGGGGCAGGAAACACCATATATTTT